Listed below are T cell receptor beta chains from one sample, sequenced in a study of cytomegalovirus exposure and HLA in healthy donors. The method was immunoSEQ multiplex PCR; TCRdb's version includes in-frame clones alone and lacks a portion of them. The sample has roughly 150,000 clones, roughly 80% seen once. Sequences were obtained from PBMCs. The receptors were sampled from a female donor in good health and CMV-seronegative. The CDR3 runs from the conserved cysteine through the conserved F or W. D genes are given only for firm matches. Only some rows state a clone size, as once, few, many or a class for expanded clones.

>TRBV4-3|TRBJ2-3|NA|NA
CASRNRDTQYF
TGCGCCAGCAGAAACAGGGATACGCAGTATTTT
>TRBV27|TRBJ2-1|NA|TRBD2
CASSSGGPYNEQFF
TGTGCCAGCAGTTCGGGGGGTCCCTACAATGAGCAGTTCTTC
>TRBV4-1|TRBJ2-1|NA|NA
CASSRQGDRKEQFF
TGCGCCAGCAGCCGCCAGGGTGACCGGAAGGAGCAGTTCTTC
>TRBV6-5|TRBJ2-1|NA|TRBD1
CASSGQGPHEQFF
TGTGCCAGCAGTGGACAGGGACCCCATGAGCAGTTCTTC
>TRBV9|TRBJ1-1|NA|TRBD1
CASSEGQGNTEAFF
TGTGCCAGCAGCGAGGGACAGGGCAACACTGAAGCTTTCTTT
>TRBV19|TRBJ2-5|few|TRBD2
CASSTGLAGIETQYF
TGTGCCAGTAGTACCGGACTAGCGGGAATAGAGACCCAGTACTTC
>TRBV15|TRBJ2-1|NA|NA
CATSRDEVSYNEQFF
TGTGCCACCAGCAGAGATGAGGTCTCCTACAATGAGCAGTTCTTC
>TRBV18|TRBJ2-7|few|NA
CASSRDTGSYEQYF
TGTGCCAGCTCCCGGGACACTGGCTCCTACGAGCAGTACTTC
>TRBV4-2|TRBJ1-4|NA|NA
CASREGLNEKLFF
TGTGCCAGCAGGGAGGGGTTAAATGAAAAACTGTTTTTT
>TRBV6-5|TRBJ2-5|NA|NA
CASSYSPPQGHETQYF
TGTGCCAGCAGTTACTCCCCCCCGCAGGGGCATGAGACCCAGTACTTC
>TRBV11-2|TRBJ1-1|NA|TRBD1
CASSLGQGAEAFF
TGTGCCAGCAGCTTAGGACAGGGGGCTGAAGCTTTCTTT
>TRBV19|TRBJ2-7|NA|NA
CASSRARLDEQYF
TGTGCCAGTAGTAGGGCCCGACTAGACGAGCAGTACTTC
>TRBV11-2|TRBJ2-7|NA|TRBD2
CASSTLAEEQYF
TGTGCCAGCAGCACCCTAGCGGAGGAGCAGTACTTC
>TRBV29-1|TRBJ1-1|NA|NA
CSVRGLSDTEAFF
TGCAGCGTCCGCGGTCTTAGTGACACTGAAGCTTTCTTT
>TRBV13|TRBJ2-5|NA|NA
CASSPPRFGGGDQETQYF
TGTGCCAGCAGCCCCCCGAGGTTTGGTGGCGGGGACCAAGAGACCCAGTACTTC
>TRBV9|TRBJ2-7|NA|TRBD2
CASSAGGVQSYEQYF
TGTGCCAGCAGCGCCGGGGGGGTACAATCCTACGAGCAGTACTTC
>TRBV28|TRBJ2-7|few|TRBD2
CASVAGGGLYEQYF
TGTGCCAGCGTAGCGGGAGGAGGGCTCTACGAGCAGTACTTC
>TRBV7-9|TRBJ1-6|NA|NA
CASSLVRGNNSPLHF
TGTGCCAGCAGCTTAGTGCGGGGGAATAATTCACCCCTCCACTTT
>TRBV6-5|TRBJ1-4|NA|TRBD1
CASSYARQGGNEKLFF
TGTGCCAGCAGTTACGCCAGACAGGGGGGTAATGAAAAACTGTTTTTT
>TRBV2|TRBJ2-7|NA|TRBD1
CASSEGTGLTYEQYF
TGTGCCAGCAGTGAGGGGACAGGGCTCACCTACGAGCAGTACTTC
>TRBV6-5|TRBJ2-1|once|TRBD2
CASSYATSGSNEQFF
TGTGCCAGCAGCTACGCCACTAGCGGGAGTAACGAGCAGTTCTTC
>TRBV18|TRBJ2-7|NA|TRBD1
CASSPGTGDLYEQYF
TGTGCCAGCTCACCCGGGACAGGGGACCTGTACGAGCAGTACTTC
>TRBV11-3|TRBJ2-1|once|NA
CASSPKFGAGTYNEQFF
TGTGCCAGCAGCCCAAAATTTGGCGCGGGGACCTACAATGAGCAGTTCTTC
>TRBV6-4|TRBJ1-1|NA|NA
CASSRSHGGNTEAFF
TGTGCCAGCAGTAGGTCCCACGGAGGGAACACTGAAGCTTTCTTT
>TRBV18|TRBJ2-7|NA|NA
CASSLDYRVGEQYF
TGTGCCAGCTCACTAGATTACAGGGTCGGCGAGCAGTACTTC
>TRBV6-1|TRBJ1-5|NA|TRBD1
CASSDLSHNRGNQPQHF
TGTGCCAGCAGTGACCTATCTCATAACAGGGGTAATCAGCCCCAGCATTTT
>TRBV6-5|TRBJ1-4|NA|NA
CASSYSLGGYEKLFF
TGTGCCAGCAGTTACTCGCTGGGCGGGTATGAAAAACTGTTTTTT
>TRBV2|TRBJ1-1|NA|TRBD1
CARIARDREQENTEAFF
TGTGCCAGAATTGCCCGGGACAGGGAACAAGAGAACACTGAAGCTTTCTTT
>TRBV9|TRBJ2-5|NA|NA
CASNPLGDQETQYF
TGTGCCAGCAATCCCCTGGGCGACCAAGAGACCCAGTACTTC
>TRBV7-6|TRBJ1-2|once|TRBD1
CASSFRGQAGGYTF
TGTGCCAGCAGCTTCAGGGGGCAAGCGGGTGGCTACACCTTC
>TRBV30|TRBJ1-6|NA|TRBD1
CAWNNGGTGGNSPLHF
TGTGCCTGGAACAATGGGGGGACAGGGGGAAATTCACCCCTCCACTTT
>TRBV5-6|TRBJ1-2|NA|NA
CASAPGTLYGYTF
TGTGCCAGCGCCCCCGGGACTCTCTATGGCTACACCTTC
>TRBV11-3|TRBJ2-7|NA|NA
CASSLGLFYEQYF
TGTGCCAGCAGCTTAGGACTGTTCTACGAGCAGTACTTC
>TRBV9|TRBJ2-7|NA|TRBD1
CASSGQGATNSEQYF
TGTGCCAGCAGCGGGCAGGGGGCCACAAACTCCGAGCAGTACTTC
>TRBV19|TRBJ2-7|NA|NA
CASSVSGAEQYF
TGTGCCAGTAGTGTATCAGGGGCCGAGCAGTACTTC
>TRBV5-5|TRBJ1-1|NA|NA
CASSSGDLLLNTEAFF
TGTGCCAGCAGCTCTGGAGACCTCCTGCTGAACACTGAAGCTTTCTTT
>TRBV7-2|TRBJ2-3|NA|TRBD1
CASSLRIPRQGSTDTQYF
TGTGCCAGCAGCTTACGTATACCGAGACAGGGATCCACAGATACGCAGTATTTT
>TRBV7-2|TRBJ2-7|NA|NA
CASRYSYEQYF
TGTGCCAGCAGGTATTCCTACGAGCAGTACTTC
>TRBV5-4|TRBJ2-3|NA|NA
CASSIGTRADTQYF
TGTGCCAGCAGCATAGGGACTCGCGCAGATACGCAGTATTTT
>TRBV19|TRBJ1-4|NA|TRBD1
CASRTGGDEKLFF
TGTGCCAGTCGGACAGGGGGGGATGAAAAACTGTTTTTT
>TRBV11-3|TRBJ2-1|NA|NA
CASSPVAGSYNEQFF
TGTGCCAGCAGCCCGGTAGCCGGGTCCTACAATGAGCAGTTCTTC
>TRBV5-1|TRBJ2-1|NA|TRBD2
CASSSLAGGSYNEQFF
TGCGCCAGCAGCTCCCTAGCGGGGGGCTCCTACAATGAGCAGTTCTTC
>TRBV5-6|TRBJ2-7|NA|TRBD1
CASSRRQGAREQYF
TGTGCCAGCAGCCGACGACAGGGGGCGCGGGAGCAGTACTTC
>TRBV4-3|TRBJ1-1|NA|NA
CASSQGSYRTNTEAFF
TGCGCCAGCAGCCAAGGGAGTTACAGGACGAACACTGAAGCTTTCTTT
>TRBV27|TRBJ1-2|NA|NA
CASSSPVRAARYTF
TGTGCCAGCAGTTCCCCCGTGCGGGCGGCTCGCTACACCTTC
>TRBV6-4|TRBJ2-3|NA|NA
CASGSSEADTQYF
TGTGCCAGCGGGTCGTCCGAGGCAGATACGCAGTATTTT
>TRBV2|TRBJ2-3|few|TRBD2
CASSELGLATDTQYF
TGTGCCAGCAGTGAATTGGGACTAGCGACAGATACGCAGTATTTT
>TRBV5-5|TRBJ2-3|NA|TRBD2
CASSLARDYQSTQYF
TGTGCCAGCAGCTTGGCCAGGGACTACCAGTCTACGCAGTATTTT
>TRBV9|TRBJ2-1|NA|TRBD1
CASSARQGSSYNEQFF
TGTGCCAGCAGCGCCAGACAGGGCAGCTCCTACAATGAGCAGTTCTTC
>TRBV10-3|TRBJ2-2|NA|NA
CAISERGELFF
TGTGCCATCAGTGAGCGCGGGGAGCTGTTTTTT
>TRBV5-1|TRBJ2-3|NA|NA
CASSGETRKSDTQYF
TGCGCCAGCAGCGGAGAGACTAGGAAGTCAGATACGCAGTATTTT
>TRBV7-2|TRBJ2-7|NA|TRBD1
CASNSGTGSNEQYF
TGTGCCAGCAACTCCGGGACAGGGAGTAACGAGCAGTACTTC
>TRBV7-9|TRBJ1-5|NA|NA
CASSLDRVGDQPQHF
TGTGCCAGCAGCTTAGACAGGGTAGGGGATCAGCCCCAGCATTTT
>TRBV18|TRBJ2-3|NA|TRBD1
CASSSGGGSTDTQYF
TGTGCCAGCTCGTCAGGGGGCGGGAGCACAGATACGCAGTATTTT
>TRBV19|TRBJ1-1|NA|TRBD1
CASSYDSRRTGGAYTEAFF
TGTGCCAGTAGTTATGACTCAAGGAGGACAGGGGGCGCATACACTGAAGCTTTCTTT
>TRBV29-1|TRBJ2-3|few|NA
CSVAGDTQYF
TGCAGCGTTGCAGGGGATACGCAGTATTTT
>TRBV30|TRBJ1-2|NA|NA
CAWSTQAWAGRVGYTF
TGTGCCTGGAGTACTCAAGCTTGGGCAGGAAGAGTTGGCTACACCTTC
>TRBV5-1|TRBJ2-2|NA|TRBD2
CASSLPGGGTGELFF
TGCGCCAGCAGCTTGCCGGGGGGAGGCACCGGGGAGCTGTTTTTT
>TRBV11-2|TRBJ2-3|few|NA
CASSLSTTDTQYF
TGTGCCAGCAGCTTATCTACCACCGATACGCAGTATTTT